These 7 T cell receptor beta chains were sequenced from one sample in a study of blood T cell repertoires in COVID-19. Assay: immunoSEQ multiplex PCR; the TCRdb copy retains only in-frame clones and omits some. Among 190,000 or so clones listed, roughly 89% were seen once. The sequencing input was peripheral blood. The receptors stem from a woman under 30 who had recovered from COVID-19.

The chain links TRBV27 to TRBJ2-5; D is unclear. CDR1 is MNHEY and CDR2 is SMNVEV in the germline V gene (reference sequence). The length of the CDR3 is 14 residues. V lost 6 bases to trimming and J lost 0 bases, with 11 bases between them. In DNA form, the CDR3 reads TGTGCCAGCAGATCTTATTCGGACCAAGAGACCCAGTACTTC. Encoded protein: CASRSYSDQETQYF.

The CDR3 region is CASSHDGLTEAFF. The CDR3 DNA is TGCGCCAGCAGCCATGATGGACTCACTGAAGCTTTCTTT. The rearrangement uses TRBV4-3 and TRBJ1-1; D unclear. CDR1 and CDR2 (germline): LGHNA, YSLEER. The CDR3 covers 13 residues. V gave up 3 bases and J gave up 4 bases, with 9 bases separating them.

The chain joins TRBV21-1 to TRBJ1-2. TRBV21-1 is shown as a pseudogene. The CDR3 consists of 12 residues. The DNA for the CDR3 is TGTGCCAGCAGCAAAATGGGAGTTGGCTACACCTTC. Encoded protein: CASSKMGVGYTF.

Remarks on this clone: A read error is likely, as this CDR3 ends without the conserved phenylalanine or tryptophan. The DNA is left out, because the CDR3 cannot be placed on it with certainty; the CDR3 is given as TCRdb lists it. V and J are TRBV6-2 or TRBV6-3 and TRBJ1-1; the D call TRBD1 from the table was never checked on the DNA. Per the germline V gene, CDR1 is MNHEY and CDR2 is SVGEGT. Both ends counted, the CDR3 spans 14 residues. The CDR3 reads CASSTGTVSGGGFG.

The chain uses TRBV21-1 and TRBJ2-3; the table's D gene call, TRBD2, was not cross checked with the DNA. TRBV21-1 is noted as a pseudogene. The CDR3 contains 21 residues. The CDR3 coding sequence is TGTGCCAGCAGCAAAGCGGTAGGACAGGGACTAGCGGGAGGGCCCCCAGATACGCAGTATTTT. Encoded protein: CASSKAVGQGLAGGPPDTQYF.

This clone was seen a single time. This chain connects TRBV5-6 to TRBJ2-7, with TRBD1 as a possible D gene (5 bases). This CDR3 is 14 amino acids long. CDR1 and CDR2 (germline): SGHDT, YYEEEE. Deletions cut 0 bases from V and 2 bases from J, with 9 bases between. The CDR3 here is CASSLAQGTYEQYV. The CDR3 coding sequence is TGTGCCAGCAGCTTGGCCCAGGGCACCTACGAGCAGTACGTC.

The chain links TRBV6-5 to TRBJ2-5; TRBD1 might be the D (6 bases). From germline, CDR1 is MNHEY and CDR2 SVGAGI. This CDR3 comprises 14 residues. V lost 3 bases to trimming and J lost 5 bases, with 13 bases between them. CDR3 nucleotide sequence: TGTGCCAGCAGTTATTCGACAGGCAGGGAGACCCAGTACTTC. This sequence encodes CASSYSTGRETQYF.